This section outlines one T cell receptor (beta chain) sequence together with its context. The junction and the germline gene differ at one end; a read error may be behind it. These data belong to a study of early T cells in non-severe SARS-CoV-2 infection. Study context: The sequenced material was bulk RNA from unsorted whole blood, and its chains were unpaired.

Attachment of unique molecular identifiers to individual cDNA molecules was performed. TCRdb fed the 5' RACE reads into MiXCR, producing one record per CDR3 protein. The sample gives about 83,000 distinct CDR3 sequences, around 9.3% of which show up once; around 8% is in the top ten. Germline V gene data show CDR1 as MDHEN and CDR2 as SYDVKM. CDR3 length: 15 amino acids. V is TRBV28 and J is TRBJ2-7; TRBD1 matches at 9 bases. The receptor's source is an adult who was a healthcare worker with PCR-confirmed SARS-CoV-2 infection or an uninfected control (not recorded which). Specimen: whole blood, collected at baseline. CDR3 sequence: CASRLGNTGGHEQYF. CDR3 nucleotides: TGTGCCAGCCGTTTGGGGAATACAGGGGGCCACGAGCAGTACTTC. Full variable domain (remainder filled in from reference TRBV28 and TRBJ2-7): DVKVTQSSRYLVKRTGEKVFLECVQDMDHENMFWYRQDPGLGLRLIYFSYDVKMKEKGDIPEGYSVSREKKERFSLILESASTNQTSMYLCASRLGNTGGHEQYFGPGTRLTVT.